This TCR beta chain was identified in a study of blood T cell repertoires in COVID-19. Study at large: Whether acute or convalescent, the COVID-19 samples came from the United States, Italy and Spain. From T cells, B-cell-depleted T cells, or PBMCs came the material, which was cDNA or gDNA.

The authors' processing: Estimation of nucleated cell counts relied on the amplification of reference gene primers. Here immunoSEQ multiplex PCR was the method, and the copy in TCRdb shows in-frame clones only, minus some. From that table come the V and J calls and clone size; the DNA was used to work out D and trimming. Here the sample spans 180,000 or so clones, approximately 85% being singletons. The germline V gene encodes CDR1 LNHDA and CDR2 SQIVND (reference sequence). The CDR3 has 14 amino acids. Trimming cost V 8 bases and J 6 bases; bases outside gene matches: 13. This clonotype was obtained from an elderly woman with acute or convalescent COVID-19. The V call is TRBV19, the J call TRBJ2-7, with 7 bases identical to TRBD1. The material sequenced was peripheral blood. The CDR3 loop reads CASPYRDSRREQYF. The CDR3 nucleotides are TGTGCCAGTCCATACCGGGACAGTCGTCGCGAGCAGTACTTC. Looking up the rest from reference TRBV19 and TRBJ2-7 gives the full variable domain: DGGITQSPKYLFRKEGQNVTLSCEQNLNHDAMYWYRQDPGQGLRLIYYSQIVNDFQKGDIAEGYSVSREKKESFPLTVTSAQKNPTAFYLCASPYRDSRREQYFGPGTRLTVT.